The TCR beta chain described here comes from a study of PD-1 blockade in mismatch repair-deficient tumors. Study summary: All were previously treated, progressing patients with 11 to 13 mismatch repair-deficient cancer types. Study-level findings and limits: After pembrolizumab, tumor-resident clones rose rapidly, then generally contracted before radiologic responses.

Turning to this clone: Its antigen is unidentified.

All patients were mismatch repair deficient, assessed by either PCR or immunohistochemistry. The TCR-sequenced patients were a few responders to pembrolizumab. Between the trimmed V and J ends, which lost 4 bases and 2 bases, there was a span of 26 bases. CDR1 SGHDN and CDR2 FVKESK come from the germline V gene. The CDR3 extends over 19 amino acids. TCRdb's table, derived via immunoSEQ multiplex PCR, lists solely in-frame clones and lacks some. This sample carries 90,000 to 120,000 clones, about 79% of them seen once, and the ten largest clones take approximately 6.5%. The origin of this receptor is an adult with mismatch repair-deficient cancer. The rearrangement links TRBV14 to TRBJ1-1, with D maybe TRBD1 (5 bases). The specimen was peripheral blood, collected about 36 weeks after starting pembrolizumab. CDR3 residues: CASSPHRDRNLDANTEAFF. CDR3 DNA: TGTGCCAGCAGCCCTCACCGAGACAGAAACCTCGATGCCAACACTGAAGCTTTCTTT.